This T cell receptor (beta chain) appears in the sequencing data of a study of tumor-infiltrating lymphocytes in localized non-small cell lung cancer. Study-wide context: Several tumor histologies, both smoking statuses, and some post-neoadjuvant chemotherapy samples were included. Tumor tissue and non-adjacent uninvolved lung came from each patient.

Whole-study findings and limits: Tumors had more T cell infiltration than uninvolved lung, per TCRbeta sequencing and CD3 counts. T-cell fraction did not differ between immunotypes IM1 and IM2.

Trimming removed 3 bases at V and 4 bases at J, with 13 bases between. This CDR3 region has 14 residues. Germline lookup yields CDR1 SGHRS and CDR2 YFSETQ. TCRdb keeps only in-frame clones here, not all; method: immunoSEQ multiplex PCR. The repertoire consists of about 7,400 clones, with roughly four fifths occurring once and the leading ten covering 5.2%. A remark on this clone: Its specificity is not known.

Sequencing was done on a sample of uninvolved lung tissue not adjacent to the tumor. The TCR originated in a human donor with non-small cell lung cancer. This chain links TRBV5-1 with TRBJ1-2; D gene uncertain. CDR3 in DNA: TGCGCCAGCAGCTCCGCTGGGGATGGCTATGGCTACACCTTC. Translated: CASSSAGDGYGYTF.